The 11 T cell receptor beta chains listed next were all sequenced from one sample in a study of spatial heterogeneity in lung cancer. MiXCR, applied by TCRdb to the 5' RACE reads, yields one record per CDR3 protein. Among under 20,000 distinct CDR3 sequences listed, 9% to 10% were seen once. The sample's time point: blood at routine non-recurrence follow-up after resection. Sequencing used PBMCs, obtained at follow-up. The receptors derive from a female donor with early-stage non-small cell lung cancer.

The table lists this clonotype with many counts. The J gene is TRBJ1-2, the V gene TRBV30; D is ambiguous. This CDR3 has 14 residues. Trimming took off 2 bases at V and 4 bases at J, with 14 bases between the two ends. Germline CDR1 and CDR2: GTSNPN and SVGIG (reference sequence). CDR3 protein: CAWSRGGIFYGYTF. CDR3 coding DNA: TGTGCCTGGAGTCGCGGCGGAATATTCTATGGCTACACCTTC.

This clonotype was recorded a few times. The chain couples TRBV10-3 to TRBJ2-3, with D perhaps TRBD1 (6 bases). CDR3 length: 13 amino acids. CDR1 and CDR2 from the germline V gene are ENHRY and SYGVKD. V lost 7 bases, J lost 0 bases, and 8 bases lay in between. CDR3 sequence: CAIKGVSTDTQYF. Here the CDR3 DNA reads TGTGCCATCAAGGGGGTTAGCACAGATACGCAGTATTTT.

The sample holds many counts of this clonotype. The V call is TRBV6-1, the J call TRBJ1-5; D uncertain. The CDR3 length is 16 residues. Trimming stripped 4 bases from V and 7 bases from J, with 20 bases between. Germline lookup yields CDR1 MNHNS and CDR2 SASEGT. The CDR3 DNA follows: TGTGCCAGCAGTGCGGTTCTGGCAGTCGGAGGGCAGCCCCAGCATTTT. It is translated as CASSAVLAVGGQPQHF.

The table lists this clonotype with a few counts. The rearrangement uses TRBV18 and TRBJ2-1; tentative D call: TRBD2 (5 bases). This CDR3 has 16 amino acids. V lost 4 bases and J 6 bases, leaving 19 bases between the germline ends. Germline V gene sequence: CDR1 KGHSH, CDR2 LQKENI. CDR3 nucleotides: TGTGCCAGCTCACTCGTCGGACCCCCACGGGGCAATGAGCAGTTCTTC. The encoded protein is CASSLVGPPRGNEQFF.

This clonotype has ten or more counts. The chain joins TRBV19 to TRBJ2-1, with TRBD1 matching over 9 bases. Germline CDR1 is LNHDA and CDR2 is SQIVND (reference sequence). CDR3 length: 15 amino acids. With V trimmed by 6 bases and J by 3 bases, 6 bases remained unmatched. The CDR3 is CASSLGQGVYNEQFF. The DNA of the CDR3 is TGTGCCAGTAGCCTGGGACAGGGCGTCTACAATGAGCAGTTCTTC.

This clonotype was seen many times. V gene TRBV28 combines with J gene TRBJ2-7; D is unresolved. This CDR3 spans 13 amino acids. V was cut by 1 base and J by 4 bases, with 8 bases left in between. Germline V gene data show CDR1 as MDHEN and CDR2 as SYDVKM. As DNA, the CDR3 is TGTGCCAGCAGTTTATCCCCCGGTTACGAGCAGTACTTC. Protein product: CASSLSPGYEQYF.

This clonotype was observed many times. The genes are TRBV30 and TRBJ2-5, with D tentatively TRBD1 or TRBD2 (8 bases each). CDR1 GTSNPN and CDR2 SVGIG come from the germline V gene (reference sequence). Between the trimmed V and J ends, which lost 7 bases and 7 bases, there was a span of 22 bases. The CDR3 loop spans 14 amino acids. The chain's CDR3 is CAFSGTGGGWTQYF. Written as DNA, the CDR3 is TGTGCCTTCTCCGGGACAGGCGGGGGGTGGACCCAGTACTTC.

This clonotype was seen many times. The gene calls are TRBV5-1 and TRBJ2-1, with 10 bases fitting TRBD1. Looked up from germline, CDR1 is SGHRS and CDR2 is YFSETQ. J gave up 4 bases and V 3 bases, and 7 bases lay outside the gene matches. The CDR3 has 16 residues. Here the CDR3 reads CASSWNGQGGYNEQFF. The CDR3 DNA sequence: TGCGCCAGCAGCTGGAATGGACAGGGGGGGTACAATGAGCAGTTCTTC.

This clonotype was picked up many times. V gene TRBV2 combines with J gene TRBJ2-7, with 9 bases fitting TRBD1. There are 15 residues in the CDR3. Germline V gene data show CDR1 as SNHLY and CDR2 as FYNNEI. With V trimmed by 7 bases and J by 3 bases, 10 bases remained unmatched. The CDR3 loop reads CASIRRTGAGYEQYF. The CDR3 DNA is TGTGCCAGCATTCGCCGGACAGGGGCGGGCTACGAGCAGTACTTC. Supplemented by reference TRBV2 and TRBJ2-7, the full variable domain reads EPEVTQTPSHQVTQMGQEVILRCVPISNHLYFYWYRQILGQKVEFLVSFYNNEISEKSEIFDDQFSVERPDGSNFTLKIRSTKLEDSAMYFCASIRRTGAGYEQYFGPGTRLTVT.

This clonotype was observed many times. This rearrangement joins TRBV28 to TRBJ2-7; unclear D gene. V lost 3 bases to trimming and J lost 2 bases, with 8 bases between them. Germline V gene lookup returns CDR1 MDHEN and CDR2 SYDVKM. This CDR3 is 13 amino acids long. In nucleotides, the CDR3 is TGTGCCAGCAGTTTCGTCAGCACCTACGAGCAGTACTTC. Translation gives CASSFVSTYEQYF.

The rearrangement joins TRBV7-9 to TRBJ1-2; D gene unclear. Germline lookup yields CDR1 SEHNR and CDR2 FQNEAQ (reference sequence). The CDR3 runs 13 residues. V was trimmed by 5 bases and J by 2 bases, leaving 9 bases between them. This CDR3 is CASSLVANYGYTF. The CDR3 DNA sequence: TGTGCCAGCAGCCTAGTGGCAAACTATGGCTACACCTTC.